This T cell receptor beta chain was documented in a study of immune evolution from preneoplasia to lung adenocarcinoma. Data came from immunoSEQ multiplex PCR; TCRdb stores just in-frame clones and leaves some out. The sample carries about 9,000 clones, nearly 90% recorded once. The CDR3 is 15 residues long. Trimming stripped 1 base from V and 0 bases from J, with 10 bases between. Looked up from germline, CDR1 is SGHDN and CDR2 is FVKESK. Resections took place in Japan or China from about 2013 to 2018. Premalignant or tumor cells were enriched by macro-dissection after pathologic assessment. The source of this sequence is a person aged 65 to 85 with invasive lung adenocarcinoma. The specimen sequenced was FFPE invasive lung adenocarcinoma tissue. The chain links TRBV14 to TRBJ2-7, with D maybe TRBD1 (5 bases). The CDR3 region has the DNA TGTGCCAGCAGCCAAGGGACACCTAACTCCTACGAGCAGTACTTC. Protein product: CASSQGTPNSYEQYF.